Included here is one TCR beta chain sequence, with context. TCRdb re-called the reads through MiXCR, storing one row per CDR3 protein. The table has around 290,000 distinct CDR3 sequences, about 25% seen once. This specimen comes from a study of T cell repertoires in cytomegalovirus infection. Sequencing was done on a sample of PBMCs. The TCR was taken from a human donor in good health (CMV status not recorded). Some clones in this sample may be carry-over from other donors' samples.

The CDR3 spells CASSLGSSYQETQYF. The CDR3 DNA reads as TGTGCCAGCAGCTTAGGTAGCTCGTACCAAGAGACCCAGTACTTC. The chain joins TRBV11-2 to TRBJ2-5; D is ambiguous. The V end lost 1 base, the J end lost 0 bases, and 9 bases lay between the germline ends. The CDR3 length is 15 residues. Per germline, CDR1 SGHAT and CDR2 FQNNGV.